A single sample gave rise to the 4 T cell receptor beta chains below, sequenced in a study of cytomegalovirus exposure and HLA in healthy donors. The PCR used 60 Vbeta and 13 Jbeta primers. TCRdb's copy holds only in-frame clones and misses some; the assay was immunoSEQ multiplex PCR. Of over 110,000 clones in the sample, 65% to 85% were seen once. The source material was PBMCs. The receptor source for this set is a male donor in good health and CMV-seronegative.

The chain recombines TRBV28 with TRBJ2-7; a weak D match, TRBD2 (5 bases). Germline CDR1 MDHEN, CDR2 SYDVKM. The CDR3 extends over 13 amino acids. V dropped 2 bases and J dropped 1 base, with 6 bases sitting between them. CDR3 in DNA: TGTGCCAGCAGTTTAACGGGGTCCTACGAGCAGTACTTC. Protein product: CASSLTGSYEQYF. Complete variable domain (other parts from reference TRBV28 and TRBJ2-7): DVKVTQSSRYLVKRTGEKVFLECVQDMDHENMFWYRQDPGLGLRLIYFSYDVKMKEKGDIPEGYSVSREKKERFSLILESASTNQTSMYLCASSLTGSYEQYFGPGTRLTVT.

The chain recombines TRBV7-2 with TRBJ2-1; D perhaps matches TRBD2 (6 bases). Trimming removed 1 base at V and 5 bases at J, with 12 bases between. The CDR3 sequence is 15 residues long. From germline, CDR1 is SGHTA and CDR2 FQGNSA. Written as DNA, the CDR3 is TGTGCCAGCAGCTTAGAGGCGGGACTCAACAATGAGCAGTTCTTC. Translation: CASSLEAGLNNEQFF.

The chain links TRBV7-9 to TRBJ1-4; D is possibly TRBD1 (6 bases). CDR1 SEHNR and CDR2 FQNEAQ come from the germline V gene (reference sequence). CDR3 length equals 15 residues. Trimming left V 4 bases short and J 4 bases short, with 13 bases between. The DNA of the CDR3 is TGTGCCAGCAGCTCCGTAGACAGGCTTAATGAAAAACTGTTTTTT. Translation gives CASSSVDRLNEKLFF.

This clone was counted once. The CDR3 sequence: CASREREQFF. CDR3 nucleotide sequence: TGTGCCAGCAGGGAGCGGGAGCAGTTCTTC. This sequence joins TRBV6-6 and TRBJ2-1; D is perhaps TRBD2 (5 bases). CDR3 length: 10 residues. The germline gives CDR1 MNHNY, CDR2 SVGAGI (reference sequence). Trimming took 6 bases from V and 10 from J, leaving 7 bases between them.